This TCR beta chain was sequenced in a study of PD-1 blockade in mismatch repair-deficient tumors. Study-wide findings and caveats: Rapid post-treatment expansion, then contraction, generally preceding radiologic response, marked tumor-resident clones.

CDR1 is SQVTM and CDR2 is ANQGSEA in the germline V gene. The CDR3 runs 12 residues. V was trimmed by 0 bases and J by 8 bases, leaving 8 bases between them. Turning to this clone: Its antigen is as yet unknown.

Generated by immunoSEQ multiplex PCR, the TCRdb table keeps only in-frame clones and is missing some. The sample consists of under 150,000 clones, roughly 86% of them appearing once. This chain links TRBV29-1 with TRBJ2-1; D is unresolved. The TCR was taken from an adult with mismatch repair-deficient cancer. The sequences come from peripheral blood, collected approximately 73 weeks after starting pembrolizumab. The CDR3: CSVEDRMDEQFF. CDR3 nucleotide sequence: TGCAGCGTTGAAGATCGGATGGATGAGCAGTTCTTC.